The entry below gives a single T cell receptor beta chain sequence along with its context. Assay: immunoSEQ multiplex PCR; the TCRdb copy retains only in-frame clones and omits some. The sample records some 10,000 clones, around 80% being singletons. The sample comes from a study of T cell changes during pregnancy in multiple sclerosis. From germline, CDR1 is MNHEY and CDR2 SMNVEV (reference sequence). Between the trimmed V and J ends, which lost 2 bases and 3 bases, there was a span of 19 bases. The CDR3 has 18 amino acids. The rearrangement joins TRBV27 to TRBJ2-2, with a weak D call TRBD1 (5 bases). This clonotype was obtained from a female donor in good health, enrolled as a control in a pregnancy study. The sequences come from CD8+ T cells from peripheral blood mononuclear cells, collected in the third trimester of pregnancy. This CDR3 is CASSLDQGLAWHTGELFF. CDR3 sequence (DNA): TGTGCCAGCAGTTTAGATCAGGGATTGGCTTGGCACACCGGGGAGCTGTTTTTT.